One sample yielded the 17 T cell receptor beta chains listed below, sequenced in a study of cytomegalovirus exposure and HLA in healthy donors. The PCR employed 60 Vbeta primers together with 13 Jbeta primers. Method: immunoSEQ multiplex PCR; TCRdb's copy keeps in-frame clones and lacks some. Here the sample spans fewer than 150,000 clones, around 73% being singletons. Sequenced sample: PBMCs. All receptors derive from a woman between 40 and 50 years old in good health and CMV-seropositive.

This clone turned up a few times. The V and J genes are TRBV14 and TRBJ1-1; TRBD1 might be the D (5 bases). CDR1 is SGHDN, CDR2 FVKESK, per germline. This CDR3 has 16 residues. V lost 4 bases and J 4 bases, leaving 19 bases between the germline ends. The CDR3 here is CASSPAGLLIATEAFF. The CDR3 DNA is TGTGCCAGCAGCCCAGCGGGACTGCTAATCGCCACTGAAGCTTTCTTT.

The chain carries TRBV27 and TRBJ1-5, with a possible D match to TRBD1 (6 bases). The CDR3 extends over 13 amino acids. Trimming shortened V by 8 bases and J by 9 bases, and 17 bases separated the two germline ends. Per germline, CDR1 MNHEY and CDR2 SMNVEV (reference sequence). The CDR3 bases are TGTGCCAGCGGGGACATTTTAGGAACGCCCCAGCATTTT. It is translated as CASGDILGTPQHF.

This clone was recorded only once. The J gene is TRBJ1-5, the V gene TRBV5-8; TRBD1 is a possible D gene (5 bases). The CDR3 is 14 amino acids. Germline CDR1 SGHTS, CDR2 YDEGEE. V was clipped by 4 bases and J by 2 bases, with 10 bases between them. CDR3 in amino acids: CASSPMTGNQPQHF. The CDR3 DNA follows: TGTGCCAGCAGCCCAATGACAGGCAATCAGCCCCAGCATTTT.

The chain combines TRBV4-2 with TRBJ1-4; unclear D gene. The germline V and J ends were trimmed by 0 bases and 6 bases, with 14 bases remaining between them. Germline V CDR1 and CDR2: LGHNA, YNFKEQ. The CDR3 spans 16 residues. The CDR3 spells CASSQDPQQSHEKLFF. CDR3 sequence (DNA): TGTGCCAGCAGCCAAGACCCCCAACAGTCCCATGAAAAACTGTTTTTT.

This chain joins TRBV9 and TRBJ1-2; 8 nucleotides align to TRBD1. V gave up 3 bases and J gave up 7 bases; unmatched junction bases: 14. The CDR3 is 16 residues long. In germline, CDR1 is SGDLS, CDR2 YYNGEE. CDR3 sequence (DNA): TGTGCCAGCAGCGCCCCCCGAATACAGGGGGTTTCTGGCTACACCTTC. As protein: CASSAPRIQGVSGYTF. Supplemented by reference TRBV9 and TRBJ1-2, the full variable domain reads DSGVTQTPKHLITATGQRVTLRCSPRSGDLSVYWYQQSLDQGLQFLIQYYNGEERAKGNILERFSAQQFPDLHSELNLSSLELGDSALYFCASSAPRIQGVSGYTFGSGTRLTVV.

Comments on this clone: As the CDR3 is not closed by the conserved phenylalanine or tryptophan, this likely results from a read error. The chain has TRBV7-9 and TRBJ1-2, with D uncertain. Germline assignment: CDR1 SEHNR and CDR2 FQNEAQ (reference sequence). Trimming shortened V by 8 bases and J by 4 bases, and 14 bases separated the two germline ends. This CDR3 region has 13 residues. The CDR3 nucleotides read TGTGCCAGCGCTGGTACCGGGATCTATGGCTACACCCTC. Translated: CASAGTGIYGYTL.

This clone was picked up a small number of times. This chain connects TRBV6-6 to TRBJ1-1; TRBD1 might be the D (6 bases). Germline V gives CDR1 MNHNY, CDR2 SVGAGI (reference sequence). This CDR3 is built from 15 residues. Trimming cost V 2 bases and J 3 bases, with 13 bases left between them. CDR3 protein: CASSYRGALDTEAFF. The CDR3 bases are TGTGCCAGCAGTTACCGGGGGGCGCTTGACACTGAAGCTTTCTTT.

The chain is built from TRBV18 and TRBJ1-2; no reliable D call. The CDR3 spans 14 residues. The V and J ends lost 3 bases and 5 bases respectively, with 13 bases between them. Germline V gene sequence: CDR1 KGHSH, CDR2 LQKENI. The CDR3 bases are TGTGCCAGCTCACCCTCCGGAGGGTTATATGGCTACACCTTC. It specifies CASSPSGGLYGYTF. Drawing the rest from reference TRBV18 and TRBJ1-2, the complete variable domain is NAGVMQNPRHLVRRRGQEARLRCSPMKGHSHVYWYRQLPEEGLKFMVYLQKENIIDESGMPKERFSAEFPKEGPSILRIQQVVRGDSAAYFCASSPSGGLYGYTFGSGTRLTVV.

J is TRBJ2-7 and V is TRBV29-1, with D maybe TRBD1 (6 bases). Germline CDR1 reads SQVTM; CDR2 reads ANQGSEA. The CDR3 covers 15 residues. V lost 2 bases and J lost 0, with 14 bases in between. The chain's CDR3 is CSVESAGDNSYEQYF. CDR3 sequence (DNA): TGCAGCGTTGAATCAGCAGGGGATAACTCCTACGAGCAGTACTTC.

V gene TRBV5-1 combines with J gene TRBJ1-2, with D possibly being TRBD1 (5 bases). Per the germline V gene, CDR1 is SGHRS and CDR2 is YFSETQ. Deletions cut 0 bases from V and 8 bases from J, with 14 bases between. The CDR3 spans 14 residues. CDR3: CASSLEARAGGYTF. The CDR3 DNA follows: TGCGCCAGCAGCTTGGAGGCCAGGGCTGGCGGCTACACCTTC.

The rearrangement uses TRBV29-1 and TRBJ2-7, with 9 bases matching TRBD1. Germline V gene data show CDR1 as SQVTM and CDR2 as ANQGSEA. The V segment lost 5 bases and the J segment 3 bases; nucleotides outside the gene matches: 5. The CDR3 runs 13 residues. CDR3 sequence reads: CSVQDRGNYEQYF. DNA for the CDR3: TGCAGCGTTCAGGACAGGGGTAACTACGAGCAGTACTTC.

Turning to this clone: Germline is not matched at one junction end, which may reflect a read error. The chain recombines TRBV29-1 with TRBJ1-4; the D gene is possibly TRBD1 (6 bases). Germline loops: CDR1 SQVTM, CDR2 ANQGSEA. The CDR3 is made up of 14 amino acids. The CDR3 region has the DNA TGCGGCGTTTCCAGGGGTACAACTAATGAAAAACTGTTTTTT. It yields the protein CGVSRGTTNEKLFF.

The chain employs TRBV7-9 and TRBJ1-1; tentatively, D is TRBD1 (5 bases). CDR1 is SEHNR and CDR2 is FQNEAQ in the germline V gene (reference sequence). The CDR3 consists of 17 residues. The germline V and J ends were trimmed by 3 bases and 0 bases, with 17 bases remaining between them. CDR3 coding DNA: TGTGCCAGCAGCTTTCCTGGGGGAGGTAGGATGAACACTGAAGCTTTCTTT. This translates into CASSFPGGGRMNTEAFF.

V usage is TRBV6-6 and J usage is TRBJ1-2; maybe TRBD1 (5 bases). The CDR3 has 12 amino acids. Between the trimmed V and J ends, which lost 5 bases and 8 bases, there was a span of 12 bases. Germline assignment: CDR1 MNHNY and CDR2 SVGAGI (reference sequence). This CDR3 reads CASSPEGRGYTF. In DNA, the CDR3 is TGTGCCAGCAGTCCGGAGGGGCGCGGCTACACCTTC.

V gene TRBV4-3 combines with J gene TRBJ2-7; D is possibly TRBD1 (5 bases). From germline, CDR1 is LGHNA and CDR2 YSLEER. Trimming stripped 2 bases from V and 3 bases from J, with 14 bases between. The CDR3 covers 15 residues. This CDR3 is CASSQSRGTGYEQYF. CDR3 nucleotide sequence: TGCGCCAGCAGCCAAAGTAGGGGTACGGGCTACGAGCAGTACTTC.

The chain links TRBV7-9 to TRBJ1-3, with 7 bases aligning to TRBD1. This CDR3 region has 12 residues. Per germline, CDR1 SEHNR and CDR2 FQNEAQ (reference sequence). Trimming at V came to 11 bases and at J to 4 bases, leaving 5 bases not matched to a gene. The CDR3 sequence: CAGQASGNTIYF. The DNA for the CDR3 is TGTGCCGGACAGGCATCGGGAAACACCATATATTTT.

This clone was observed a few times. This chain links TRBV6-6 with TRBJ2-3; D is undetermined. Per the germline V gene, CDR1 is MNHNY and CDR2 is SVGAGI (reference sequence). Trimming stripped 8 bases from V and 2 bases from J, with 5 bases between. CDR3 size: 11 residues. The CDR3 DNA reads TGTGCCAGCGGGCTCACAGATACGCAGTATTTT. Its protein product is CASGLTDTQYF.